This T cell receptor beta chain stems from a study of T cell changes during pregnancy in multiple sclerosis. TCRdb's copy holds only in-frame clones and misses some; the assay was immunoSEQ multiplex PCR. The sample comprises some 49,000 clones, roughly 90% of which are singletons, and approximately 5% rests with the top ten. J gave up 7 bases and V 3 bases, and 7 bases lay outside the gene matches. The CDR3 is 16 residues long. Germline V gene lookup returns CDR1 SGDLS and CDR2 YYNGEE. This sample comprised peripheral blood, obtained after pregnancy. This clonotype originated in a female donor in good health, enrolled as a control in a pregnancy study. This rearrangement joins TRBV9 to TRBJ2-1; 13 bases map to TRBD2. For the CDR3, the DNA is TGTGCCAGCAGCGGAGGGACTAGCGGGATCCGAAATGAGCAGTTCTTC. This translates into CASSGGTSGIRNEQFF.